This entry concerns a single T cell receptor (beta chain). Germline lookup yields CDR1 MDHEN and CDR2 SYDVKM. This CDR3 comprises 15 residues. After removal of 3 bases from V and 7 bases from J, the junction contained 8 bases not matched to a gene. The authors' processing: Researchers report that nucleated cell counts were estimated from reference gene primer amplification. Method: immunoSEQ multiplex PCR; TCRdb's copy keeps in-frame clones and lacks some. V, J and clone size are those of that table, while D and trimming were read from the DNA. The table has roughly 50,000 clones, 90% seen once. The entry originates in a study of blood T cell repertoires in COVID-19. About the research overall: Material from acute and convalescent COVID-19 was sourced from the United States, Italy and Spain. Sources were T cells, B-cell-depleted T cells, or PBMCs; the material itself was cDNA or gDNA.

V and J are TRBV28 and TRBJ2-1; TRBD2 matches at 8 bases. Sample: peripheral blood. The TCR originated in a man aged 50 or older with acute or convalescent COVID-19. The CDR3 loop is CASSFVGGGRNEQFF. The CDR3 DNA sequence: TGTGCCAGCAGTTTCGTGGGGGGCGGGAGGAATGAGCAGTTCTTC.